This T cell receptor beta chain stems from a study of blood T cell repertoires in COVID-19. Across the study: From the United States, Italy and Spain came samples of acute and convalescent COVID-19. T cells, B-cell-depleted T cells, or PBMCs supplied cDNA or gDNA.

The CDR3 length is 15 residues. CDR1 is LNHDA, CDR2 SQIVND, per germline (reference sequence). With 5 bases clipped from V and 2 bases from J, the junction kept 3 bases outside the gene matches. Authors' methods: Using reference gene primer amplification, nucleated cell counts were estimated. This table comes from immunoSEQ multiplex PCR, and its TCRdb copy is limited to in-frame clones, with some not included. The DNA gave D and trimming, while V, J and clone size come from that table. The profile shows roughly 70,000 clones, roughly 80% of them singletons. The genes are TRBV19 and TRBJ2-2; 9 bases fit TRBD2. This clonotype originated in a man in his 70s who had recovered from COVID-19. Sequenced material: peripheral blood. This CDR3 is CASSQTSGNTGELFF. In DNA, the CDR3 is TGTGCCAGTAGTCAGACTAGCGGAAACACCGGGGAGCTGTTTTTT. Complete variable domain (other parts from reference TRBV19 and TRBJ2-2): DGGITQSPKYLFRKEGQNVTLSCEQNLNHDAMYWYRQDPGQGLRLIYYSQIVNDFQKGDIAEGYSVSREKKESFPLTVTSAQKNPTAFYLCASSQTSGNTGELFFGEGSRLTVL.